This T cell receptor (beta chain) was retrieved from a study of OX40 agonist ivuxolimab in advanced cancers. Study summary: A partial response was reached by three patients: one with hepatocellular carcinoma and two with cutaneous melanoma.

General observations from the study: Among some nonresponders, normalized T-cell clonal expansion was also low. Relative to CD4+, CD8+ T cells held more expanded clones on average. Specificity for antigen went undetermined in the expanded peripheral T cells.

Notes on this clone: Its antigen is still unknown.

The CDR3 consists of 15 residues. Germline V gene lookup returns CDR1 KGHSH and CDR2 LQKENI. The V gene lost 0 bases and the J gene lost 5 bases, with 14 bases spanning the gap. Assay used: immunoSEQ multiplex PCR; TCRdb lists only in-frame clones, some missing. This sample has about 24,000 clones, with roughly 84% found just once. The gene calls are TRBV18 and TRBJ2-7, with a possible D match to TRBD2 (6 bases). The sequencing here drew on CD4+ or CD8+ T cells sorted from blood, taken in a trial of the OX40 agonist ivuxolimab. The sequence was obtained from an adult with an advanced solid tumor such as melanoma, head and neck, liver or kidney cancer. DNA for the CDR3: TGTGCCAGCTCACCACCATCCCACTCGGGAGACGAGCAGTACTTC. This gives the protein CASSPPSHSGDEQYF.